Sequencing of this T cell receptor (beta chain) was carried out in a study of blood T cell repertoires in COVID-19. Background on the study: Specimens from acute and convalescent COVID-19 originated in the United States, Italy and Spain.

The sample holds one count of this clone. Sequenced by immunoSEQ multiplex PCR; TCRdb stores in-frame clones only, minus some. The sample lists roughly 150,000 clones, roughly four fifths occurring once. V shed 5 bases, J shed 7 bases, and the junction held 10 bases outside the gene matches. This CDR3 contains 14 residues. The germline CDR1 and CDR2 sequences are PRHDT and FYEKMQ (reference sequence). The chain combines TRBV13 with TRBJ1-1; TRBD1 aligns across 7 bases. The source material was PBMCs or T cells enriched from blood (not recorded which). The receptor was derived from a man aged 50 to 59 who had recovered from COVID-19. DNA for the CDR3: TGTGCCAGCAGCGAAATGACAGGGCAGGGTGAAGCTTTCTTT. Its translation: CASSEMTGQGEAFF.